The subject of this entry is one TCR beta chain. Its antigen remains unknown. The study drew the donors from its 120-subject validation cohort, separate from the 666-subject first cohort. Libraries were prepared by immunoSEQ multiplex PCR; TCRdb keeps only in-frame clonotypes and omits some of them. Here the sample spans 65,000 to 75,000 clones, 92% being singletons. This entry is derived from a study of cytomegalovirus exposure and HLA in healthy donors. There are 15 residues in the CDR3. Germline V lookup: CDR1 LNHDA, CDR2 SQIVND (reference sequence). J was trimmed by 7 bases and V by 3 bases; bases with no gene match: 8. General study points: Reports showed the classifier diagnosing cytomegalovirus status with high specificity and sensitivity. The study put roughly 160 TCR beta chains on its list as cytomegalovirus-associated. Specificity for CMV antigens was confirmed in vitro for three of the CMV-associated chains.

The sequence came from a man younger than 30 in good health and CMV-seropositive. The sequenced sample consisted of PBMCs. This chain links TRBV19 with TRBJ2-1; 8 nucleotides align to TRBD2. This CDR3 reads CASSILSGMSNEQFF. DNA of the CDR3: TGTGCCAGTAGTATTCTTAGCGGGATGTCAAATGAGCAGTTCTTC.